The entry below gives a single TCR beta chain sequence along with its context. Its antigen is not known. Trimming shortened V by 7 bases and J by 13 bases, and 22 bases separated the two germline ends. CDR1 and CDR2 from the germline V gene are MGHRA and YSYEKL. The CDR3 contains 13 residues. This sample stems from a study of T cells in Graves' hyperthyroidism and ophthalmopathy. Study-level results: Prediction of ophthalmopathy progression came a median around 6 months pre-onset.

RNA transcripts gave rise to amplified TCR beta CDR3 regions. The TCR CDR3 was amplified in a first-round RT-PCR using the HTBI primer set. TCRdb re-derived calls from the multiplex PCR reads in MiXCR, one entry per CDR3 protein. The sample includes over 350,000 distinct CDR3 sequences, around 20% of them seen just once. Disease lasting under 3 months, a NOSPECS grade of at least 4, and a Clinical Activity Score of at least 3 were features of the ophthalmopathy patients. Sequencing used blood. This sequence originates from a man younger than 30 with Graves' ophthalmopathy. The chain joins TRBV4-1 to TRBJ1-2, with a possible D match to TRBD1 (5 bases). DNA for the CDR3: TGCGCCAGCACCGAAAGGGTCCCGGGACTGCCCACCTTC. Its protein product is CASTERVPGLPTF.